This is a list of T cell receptor beta chains from one sample in a study of T-cell memory formation after mild COVID-19. TCRdb reanalysed the 5' RACE reads using MiXCR and keeps one entry per CDR3 protein. The repertoire includes a few hundred thousand distinct CDR3 sequences, 15% to 20% of them detected once, and roughly 25% sits in the top ten. The sequenced material came from PBMCs or a T cell subset sorted from them (not recorded which). These receptors were taken from a man aged 18 to 30 who had mild COVID-19 (a few samples of this study predate the infection). Cell type and time point are not known. Both conserved end residues are part of each CDR3. The D gene is left open where the match is weak. Clone size is stated in some rows and not others, as once, few, many or a class when expanded.

TRBJ2-5,-,few,13,TRBV4-1,TGCGCCAGCAGCCAAGTGGGGCAAGAGACCCAGTACTTC,CASSQVGQETQYF
TRBJ1-6,TRBD1,-,14,TRBV4-1,TGCGCCAGCAGCACCCGGACAGGGGAGCAACCCCTCCACTTT,CASSTRTGEQPLHF
TRBJ2-3,-,few,11,TRBV29-1,TGCAGCGTCCGCTTGCCAGATACGCAGTATTTT,CSVRLPDTQYF
TRBJ1-2,TRBD1,few,16,TRBV7-2,TGTGCCAGCAGCAACACCGGGGACAGGACTCACTATGGCTACACCTTC,CASSNTGDRTHYGYTF
TRBJ2-5,-,few,11,TRBV29-1,TGCAGCGGCAGGGGCGGTGAGACCCAGTACTTC,CSGRGGETQYF
TRBJ1-2,-,few,15,TRBV27,TGTGCCAGCAGTTCCGCGGGGGGGCCCCACTATGGCTACACCTTC,CASSSAGGPHYGYTF
TRBJ2-3,TRBD2,-,19,TRBV4-3,TGCGCCAGCAGCCAAGATCGAAGCGGGGGGGCATACCGCACAGATACGCAGTATTTT,CASSQDRSGGAYRTDTQYF
TRBJ2-7,-,-,13,TRBV13,TGTGCCAGCAAGAGAAGGGGTTCCTACGAGCAGTACTTC,CASKRRGSYEQYF
TRBJ2-3,-,-,16,TRBV7-2,TGTGCCAGCAGCTTAGCGCCGGGGGCCCACACAGATACGCAGTATTTT,CASSLAPGAHTDTQYF
TRBJ1-2,-,-,14,TRBV20-1,TGCAGCCCGTCTAAGGGTGGGGCTAACTATGGCTACACCTTC,CSPSKGGANYGYTF
TRBJ2-5,-,-,15,TRBV2,TGTGCCAGCAGCCCTCAGGGTAGGGCGCAAGAGACCCAGTACTTC,CASSPQGRAQETQYF